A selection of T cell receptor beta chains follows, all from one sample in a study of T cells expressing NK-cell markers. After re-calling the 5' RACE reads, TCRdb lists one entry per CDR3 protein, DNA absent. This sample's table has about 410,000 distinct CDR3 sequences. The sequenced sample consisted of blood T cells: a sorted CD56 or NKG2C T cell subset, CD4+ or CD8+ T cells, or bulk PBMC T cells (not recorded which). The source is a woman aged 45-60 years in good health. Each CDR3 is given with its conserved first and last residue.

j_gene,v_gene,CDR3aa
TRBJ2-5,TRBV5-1,CASSLGFTQETQYF
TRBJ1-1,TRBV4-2,CASSQDRGMNTEAFF
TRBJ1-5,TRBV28,CASTTTGGAVSNQPQHF
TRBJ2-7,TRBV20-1,CSAGRDPIYEQYF
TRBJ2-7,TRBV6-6,CASSSTSGRTYEQYF
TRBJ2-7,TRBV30,CAWSLRGDISYEQYF
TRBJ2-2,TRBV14,CASSRSTGLAGGKNTGELFF
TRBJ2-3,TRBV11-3,CASSMGLDTQYF
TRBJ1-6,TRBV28,CASSFRTGNSPLHF
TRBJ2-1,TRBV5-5,CASSLFPPRAYNEQFF
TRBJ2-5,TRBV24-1,CATSAGLAGPYQETQYF
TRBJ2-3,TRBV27,CAAKFYSAGGPDTQYF
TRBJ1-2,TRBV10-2,CASSPAGLGGYTF
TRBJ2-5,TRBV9,CASSVGQGSETQYF
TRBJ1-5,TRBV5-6,CASSLSGEMVQPQHF
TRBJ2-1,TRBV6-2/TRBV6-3,CASSSLTGGYNEQFF
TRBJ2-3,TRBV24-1,CATSDSLTGLSQDTQYF
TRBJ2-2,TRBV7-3,CASSRGQYPGELFF
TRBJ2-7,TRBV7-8,CASSLVAGGPAYEQYF
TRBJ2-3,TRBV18,CASSLHRDDTQYF
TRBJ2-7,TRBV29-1,CSVGGTTYEQYF
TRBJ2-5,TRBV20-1,CSAKGFRESTETQYF
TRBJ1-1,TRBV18,CASSPPSQEAFF
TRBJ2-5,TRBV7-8,CASSTTSETQYF
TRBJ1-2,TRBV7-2,CASSSPDRFYGYTF
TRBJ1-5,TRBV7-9,CASSLSSILNQPQHF
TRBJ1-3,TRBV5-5,CASSLVAVGNTIYF
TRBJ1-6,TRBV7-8,CASSLRVRRSSYNSPLHF
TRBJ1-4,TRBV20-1,CSASGTGEKLFF
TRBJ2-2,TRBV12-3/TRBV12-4,CASSPGLAGPGELFF
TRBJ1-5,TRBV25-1,CASSESGKNSNQPQHF
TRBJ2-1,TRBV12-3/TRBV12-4,CASNPRGLAGVTSSYNEQFF
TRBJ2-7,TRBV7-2,CASSRTGVAPYEQYF
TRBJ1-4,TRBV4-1,CASSQVSPRQGGGKLFF
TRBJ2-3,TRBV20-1,CSADSLVGGQEQRSTDTQYF
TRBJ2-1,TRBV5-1,CASSLALTGGLYNEQFF
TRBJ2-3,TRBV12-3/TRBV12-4,CASSLGYTDTQYF